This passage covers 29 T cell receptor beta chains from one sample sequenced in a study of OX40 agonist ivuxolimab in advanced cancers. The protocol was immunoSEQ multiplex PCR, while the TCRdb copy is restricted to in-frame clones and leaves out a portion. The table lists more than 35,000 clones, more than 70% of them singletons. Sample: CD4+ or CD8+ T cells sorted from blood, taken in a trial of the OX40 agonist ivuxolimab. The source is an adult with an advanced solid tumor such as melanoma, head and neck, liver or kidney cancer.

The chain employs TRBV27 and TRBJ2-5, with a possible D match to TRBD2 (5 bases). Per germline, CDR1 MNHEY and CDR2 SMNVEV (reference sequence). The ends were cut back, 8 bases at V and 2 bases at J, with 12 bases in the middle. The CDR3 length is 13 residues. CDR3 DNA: TGTGCCAGCCGCCGGACGGGACAAGAGACCCAGTACTTC. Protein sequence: CASRRTGQETQYF.

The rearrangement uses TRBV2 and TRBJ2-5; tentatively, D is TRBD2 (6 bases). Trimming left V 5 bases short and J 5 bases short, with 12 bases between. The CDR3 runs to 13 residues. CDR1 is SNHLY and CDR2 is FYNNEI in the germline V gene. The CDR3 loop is CASSRGGGETQYF. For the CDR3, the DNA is TGTGCCAGCAGTAGGGGCGGAGGGGAGACCCAGTACTTC.

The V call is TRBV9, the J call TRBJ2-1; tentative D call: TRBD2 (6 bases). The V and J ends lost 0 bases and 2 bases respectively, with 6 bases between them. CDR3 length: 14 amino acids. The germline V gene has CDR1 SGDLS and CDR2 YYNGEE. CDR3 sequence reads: CASSVAGAYNEQFF. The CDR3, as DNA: TGTGCCAGCAGCGTAGCGGGAGCCTACAATGAGCAGTTCTTC.

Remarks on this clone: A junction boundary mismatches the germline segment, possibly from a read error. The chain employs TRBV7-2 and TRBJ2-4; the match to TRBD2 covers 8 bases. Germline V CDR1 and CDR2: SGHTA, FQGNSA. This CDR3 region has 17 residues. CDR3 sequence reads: CASSLPQRELAKNIQYF. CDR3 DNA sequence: TGCGCCAGCAGCCTCCCGCAGCGGGAGCTGGCCAAAAACATTCAGTACTTC.

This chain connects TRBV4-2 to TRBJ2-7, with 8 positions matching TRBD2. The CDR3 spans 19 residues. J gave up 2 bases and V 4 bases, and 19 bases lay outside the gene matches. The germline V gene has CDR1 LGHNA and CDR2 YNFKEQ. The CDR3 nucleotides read TGTGCCAGCAGCCGCTATCGGGCTAGCGGGCCCAAGGAGGCCTACGAGCAGTACTTC. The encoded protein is CASSRYRASGPKEAYEQYF.

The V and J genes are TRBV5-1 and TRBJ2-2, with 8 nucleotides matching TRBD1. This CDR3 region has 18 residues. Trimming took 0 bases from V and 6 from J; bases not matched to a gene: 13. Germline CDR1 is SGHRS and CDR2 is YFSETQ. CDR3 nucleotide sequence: TGCGCCAGCAGCTTGGGCACCCATCGGACAGGGCGGGCCGGGGAGCTGTTTTTT. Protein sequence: CASSLGTHRTGRAGELFF.

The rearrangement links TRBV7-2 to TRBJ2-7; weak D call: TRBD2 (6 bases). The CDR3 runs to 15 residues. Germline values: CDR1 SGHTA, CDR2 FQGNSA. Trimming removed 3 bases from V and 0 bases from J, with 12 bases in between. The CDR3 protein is CASSFGGTSSYEQYF. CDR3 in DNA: TGTGCCAGCAGCTTCGGAGGGACGTCCTCCTACGAGCAGTACTTC.

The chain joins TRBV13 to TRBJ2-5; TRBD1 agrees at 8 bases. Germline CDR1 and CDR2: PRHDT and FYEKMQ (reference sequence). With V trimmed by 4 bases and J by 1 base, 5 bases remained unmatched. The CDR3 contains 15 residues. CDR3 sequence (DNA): TGTGCCAGCAGCTCGTCGGACAGGGTCCAAGAGACCCAGTACTTC. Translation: CASSSSDRVQETQYF.

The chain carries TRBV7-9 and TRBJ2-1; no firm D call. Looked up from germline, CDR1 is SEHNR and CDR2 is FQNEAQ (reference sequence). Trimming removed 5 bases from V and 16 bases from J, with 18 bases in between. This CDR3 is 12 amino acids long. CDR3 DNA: TGTGCCAGCAGCCCCCCCAGTGGTAGAGCTTTCTTC. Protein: CASSPPSGRAFF.

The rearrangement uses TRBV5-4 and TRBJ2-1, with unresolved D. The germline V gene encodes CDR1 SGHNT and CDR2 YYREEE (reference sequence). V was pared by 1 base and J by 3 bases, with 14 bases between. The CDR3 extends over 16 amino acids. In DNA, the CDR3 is TGTGCCAGCAGCTTGTCGGGCGGAGCCTTCTACAATGAGCAGTTCTTC. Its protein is CASSLSGGAFYNEQFF.

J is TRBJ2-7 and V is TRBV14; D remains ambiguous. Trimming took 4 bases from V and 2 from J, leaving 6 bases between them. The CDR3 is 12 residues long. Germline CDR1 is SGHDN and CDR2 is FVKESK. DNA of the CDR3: TGTGCCAGCAGCCCCTACACCTACGAGCAGTACTTC. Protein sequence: CASSPYTYEQYF. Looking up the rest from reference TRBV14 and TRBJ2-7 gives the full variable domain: EAGVTQFPSHSVIEKGQTVTLRCDPISGHDNLYWYRRVMGKEIKFLLHFVKESKQDESGMPNNRFLAERTGGTYSTLKVQPAELEDSGVYFCASSPYTYEQYFGPGTRLTVT.

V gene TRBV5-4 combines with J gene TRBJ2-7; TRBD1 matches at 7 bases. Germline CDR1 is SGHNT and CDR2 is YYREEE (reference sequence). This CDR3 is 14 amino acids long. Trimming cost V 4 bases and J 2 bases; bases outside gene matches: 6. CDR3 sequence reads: CASSPGQEAYEQYF. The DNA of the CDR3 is TGTGCCAGCAGCCCTGGACAGGAGGCCTACGAGCAGTACTTC.

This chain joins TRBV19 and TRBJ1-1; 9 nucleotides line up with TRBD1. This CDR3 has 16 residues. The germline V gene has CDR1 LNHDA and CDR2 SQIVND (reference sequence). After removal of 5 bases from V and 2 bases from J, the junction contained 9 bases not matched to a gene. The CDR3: CASSWTGAAPNTEAFF. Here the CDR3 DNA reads TGTGCCAGTAGTTGGACAGGGGCCGCCCCAAACACTGAAGCTTTCTTT.

The chain's CDR3 is CASSQVPSGRREQYF. The CDR3 DNA is TGCGCCAGCAGCCAAGTCCCTAGCGGGAGGCGCGAGCAGTACTTC. This rearrangement joins TRBV4-3 to TRBJ2-7; TRBD2 aligns across 11 bases. After removal of 1 base from V and 6 bases from J, the junction contained 5 bases not matched to a gene. Germline values: CDR1 LGHNA, CDR2 YSLEER. The length of the CDR3 is 15 residues.

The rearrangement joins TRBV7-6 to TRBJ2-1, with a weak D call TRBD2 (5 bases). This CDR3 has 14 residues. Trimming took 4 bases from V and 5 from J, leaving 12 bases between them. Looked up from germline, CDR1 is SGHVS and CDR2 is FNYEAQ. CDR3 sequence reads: CASSSSLGDNEQFF. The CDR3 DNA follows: TGTGCCAGCAGCTCTTCCCTCGGGGACAATGAGCAGTTCTTC.

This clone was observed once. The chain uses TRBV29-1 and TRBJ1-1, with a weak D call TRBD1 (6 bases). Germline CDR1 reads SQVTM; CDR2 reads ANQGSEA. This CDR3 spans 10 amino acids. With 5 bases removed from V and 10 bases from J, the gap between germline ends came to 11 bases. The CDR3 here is CSVRTVTAFF. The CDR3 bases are TGCAGCGTTAGGACAGTAACAGCTTTCTTT.

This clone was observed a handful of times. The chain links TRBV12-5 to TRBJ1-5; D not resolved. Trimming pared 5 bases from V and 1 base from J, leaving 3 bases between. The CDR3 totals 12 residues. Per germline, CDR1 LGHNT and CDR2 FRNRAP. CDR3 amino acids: CASGDSNQPQHF. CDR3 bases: TGTGCTAGTGGTGACAGCAATCAGCCCCAGCATTTT.

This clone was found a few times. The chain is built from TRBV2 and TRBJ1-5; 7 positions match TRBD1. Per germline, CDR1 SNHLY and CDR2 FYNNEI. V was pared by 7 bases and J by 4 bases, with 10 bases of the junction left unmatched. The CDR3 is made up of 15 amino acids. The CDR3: CASKRLTGMNQPQHF. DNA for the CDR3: TGTGCCAGCAAACGTCTGACAGGGATGAATCAGCCCCAGCATTTT.

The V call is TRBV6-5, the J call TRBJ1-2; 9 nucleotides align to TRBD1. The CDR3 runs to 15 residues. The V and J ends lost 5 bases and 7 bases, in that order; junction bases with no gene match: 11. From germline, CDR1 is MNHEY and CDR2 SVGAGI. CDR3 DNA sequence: TGTGCCAGCAGTCGTGAACAGGGGGCGCTTGGTGGCTACACCTTC. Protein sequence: CASSREQGALGGYTF.

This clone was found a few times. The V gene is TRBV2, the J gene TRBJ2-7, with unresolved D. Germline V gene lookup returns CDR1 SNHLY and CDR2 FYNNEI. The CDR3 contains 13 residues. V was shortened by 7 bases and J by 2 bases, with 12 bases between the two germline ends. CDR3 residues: CASTGRYPYEQYF. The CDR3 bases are TGTGCCAGCACAGGCAGGTACCCCTACGAGCAGTACTTC. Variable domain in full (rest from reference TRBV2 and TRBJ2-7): EPEVTQTPSHQVTQMGQEVILRCVPISNHLYFYWYRQILGQKVEFLVSFYNNEISEKSEIFDDQFSVERPDGSNFTLKIRSTKLEDSAMYFCASTGRYPYEQYFGPGTRLTVT.

CDR3 bases: TGTGCCATCAGCGCCATTGGGAGCGGTAGCACAGATACGCAGTATTTT. Translation gives CAISAIGSGSTDTQYF. The chain uses TRBV10-3 and TRBJ2-3, with D tentatively TRBD2 (5 bases). Trimming stripped 6 bases from V and 0 bases from J, with 16 bases between. There are 16 residues in the CDR3. Germline V gene lookup returns CDR1 ENHRY and CDR2 SYGVKD.

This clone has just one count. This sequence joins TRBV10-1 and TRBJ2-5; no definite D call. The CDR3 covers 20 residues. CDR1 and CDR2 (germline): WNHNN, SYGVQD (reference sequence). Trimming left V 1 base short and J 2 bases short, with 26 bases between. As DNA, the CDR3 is TGCGCCAGCAGTGAGTTTTCCTCCAGAAAGTGCCCCTATTATCAAGAGACCCAGTACTTC. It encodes CASSEFSSRKCPYYQETQYF.

Here the CDR3 DNA reads TGTGCCAGCAGCTTAGCTAAGGGGGACCCCTACGAGCAGTACTTC. It specifies CASSLAKGDPYEQYF. This sequence joins TRBV7-2 and TRBJ2-7, with D possibly matching TRBD1 (6 bases). The CDR3 covers 15 residues. V shed 0 bases and J shed 2 bases, with 11 bases lying between them. Per the germline V gene, CDR1 is SGHTA and CDR2 is FQGNSA.

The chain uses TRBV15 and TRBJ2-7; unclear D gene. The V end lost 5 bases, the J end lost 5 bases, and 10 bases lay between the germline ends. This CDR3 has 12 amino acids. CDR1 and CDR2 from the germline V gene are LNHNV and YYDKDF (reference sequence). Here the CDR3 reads CATSAYTDEQYF. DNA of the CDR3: TGTGCCACCAGCGCCTACACCGACGAGCAGTACTTC.

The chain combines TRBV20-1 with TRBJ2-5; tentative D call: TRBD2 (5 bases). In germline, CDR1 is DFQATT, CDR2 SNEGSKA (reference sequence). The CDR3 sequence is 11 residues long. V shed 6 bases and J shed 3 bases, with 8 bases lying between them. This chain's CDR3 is CSATGEETQYF. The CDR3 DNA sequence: TGCAGTGCAACCGGGGAAGAGACCCAGTACTTC.

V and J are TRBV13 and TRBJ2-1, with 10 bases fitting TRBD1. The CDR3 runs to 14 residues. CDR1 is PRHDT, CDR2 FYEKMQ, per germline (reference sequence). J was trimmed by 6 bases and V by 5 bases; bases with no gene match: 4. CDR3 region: CASSRRTGGNEQFF. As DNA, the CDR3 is TGTGCCAGCAGCCGGAGGACAGGGGGCAATGAGCAGTTCTTC.

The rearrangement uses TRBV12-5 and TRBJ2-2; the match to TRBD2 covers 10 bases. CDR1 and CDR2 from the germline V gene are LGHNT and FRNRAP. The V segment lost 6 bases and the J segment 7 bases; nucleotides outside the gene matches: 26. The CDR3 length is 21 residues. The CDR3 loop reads CASGPTHKPGLALFLGGELFF. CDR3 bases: TGTGCTAGTGGCCCGACCCATAAACCGGGACTAGCGTTATTTTTGGGCGGGGAGCTGTTTTTT.

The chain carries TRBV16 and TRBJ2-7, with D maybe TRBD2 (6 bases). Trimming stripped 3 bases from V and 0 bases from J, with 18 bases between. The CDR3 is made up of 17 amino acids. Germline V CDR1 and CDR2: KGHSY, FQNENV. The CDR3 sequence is CASSHPGGSTRSYEQYF. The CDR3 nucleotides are TGTGCCAGCAGCCACCCTGGGGGGAGTACTCGCTCCTACGAGCAGTACTTC.

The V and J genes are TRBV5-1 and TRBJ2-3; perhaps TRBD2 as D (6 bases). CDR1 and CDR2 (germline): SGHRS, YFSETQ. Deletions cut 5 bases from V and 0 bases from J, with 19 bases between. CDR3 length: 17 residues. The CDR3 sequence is CASRPYGTVFSTDTQYF. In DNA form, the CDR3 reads TGCGCCAGCAGACCATACGGGACTGTTTTTAGCACAGATACGCAGTATTTT.